This T cell receptor beta chain was found in a study of blood T cell repertoires in COVID-19. Across the whole study: PBMCs, B-cell-depleted T cells, or T cells were the source of the cDNA or gDNA that made up the material.

The CDR3 is made up of 15 amino acids. V lost 2 bases to trimming and J lost 6 bases, with 18 bases between them. Germline CDR1 and CDR2: SGHRS and YFSETQ. Sequencing used immunoSEQ multiplex PCR; TCRdb keeps in-frame clones, though not all of them. The sample yields under 400,000 clones, 87% seen once. The chain links TRBV5-1 to TRBJ2-7, with D perhaps matching TRBD1 (6 bases). The clonotype comes from a man aged 40-55 years in a cohort exposed to, infected with or recovered from COVID-19 (not recorded which). Sequenced input: PBMCs or T cells enriched from blood (not recorded which). The chain's CDR3 is CASSFGQSTSPEQYF. CDR3 sequence (DNA): TGCGCCAGCAGCTTCGGACAGAGCACCTCACCCGAGCAGTACTTC.